Included here is one TCR beta chain sequence, with context. Its target is not known. One junction end disagrees with the germline gene, perhaps due to a read error. A modified ARM-PCR protocol with three rounds of nested PCR amplified TCRbeta. TCRdb reanalysed the multiplex PCR reads using MiXCR and keeps one entry per CDR3 protein. Among around 200,000 distinct CDR3 sequences listed, approximately 74% were seen once. The data stem from a study of tumor and adjacent non-tumor tissue in lung cancer. Across the whole study: Patients comprised approximately eleven adenocarcinoma, 2 squamous cell carcinoma and 1 small cell lung cancer. Points from the study as a whole: TCR diversity was significantly greater in tumor than normal lung tissue.

RNA was extracted from bulk tissue without any cell sorting. Chemotherapy-naive patients with new lung cancer underwent thoracic surgery in China, August–November 2014. CDR1 SGHNT and CDR2 YYREEE come from the germline V gene (reference sequence). The CDR3 runs 13 residues. The receptor's source is a man between 60 and 70 years old with non-small cell lung cancer. The chain recombines TRBV5-4 with TRBJ1-1, with D uncertain. Sequencing used lung tumor tissue. The CDR3: CASTRDGYTEAPF. The CDR3 bases are TGTGCCAGCACCCGCGATGGCTACACTGAAGCTCCCTTT.